Below are 20 T cell receptor beta chains sequenced from a single sample in a study of response to subunit inactivated influenza vaccine. Each CDR3 protein is one row after TCRdb ran MiXCR on the RT-PCR reads. The sample consists of about 500,000 distinct CDR3 sequences, more than 15% of them appearing once. The specimen comprised CD4+ T cells sorted from PBMCs, sampled about 23 months after vaccination. These receptors originate from a man between 50 and 75 years old who received an inactivated influenza vaccine.

The chain is built from TRBV10-3 and TRBJ1-2, with 9 bases that match TRBD1. Germline V lookup: CDR1 ENHRY, CDR2 SYGVKD. Trimming cost V 6 bases and J 8 bases; bases outside gene matches: 16. The CDR3 runs to 16 residues. The CDR3: CAISTGTGIDPLGYTF. The CDR3 bases are TGTGCCATCAGCACCGGGACAGGGATCGATCCGCTGGGCTACACCTTC.

The chain uses TRBV30 and TRBJ2-3; 10 bases match TRBD2. The CDR3 runs 15 residues. Germline assignment: CDR1 GTSNPN and CDR2 SVGIG (reference sequence). The J segment lost 8 bases and the V segment lost 0 bases, leaving 8 bases of the junction unmatched. DNA for the CDR3: TGTGCCTGGAGTGTTGGACTAGCGGCCCGAGGTACGCAGTATTTT. Protein product: CAWSVGLAARGTQYF.

This clonotype turned up a few times. V and J are TRBV6-5 and TRBJ1-2; perhaps TRBD1 as D (5 bases). The germline V gene encodes CDR1 MNHEY and CDR2 SVGAGI. This CDR3 is built from 14 residues. V lost 0 bases to trimming and J lost 8 bases, with 13 bases between them. This chain's CDR3 is CASSYSRTSYGYTF. DNA of the CDR3: TGTGCCAGCAGTTACTCTCGGACATCGTACGGCTACACCTTC.

This clonotype was observed a few times. The chain carries TRBV20-1 and TRBJ2-7; no firm D call. The CDR3 spans 14 residues. V dropped 6 bases and J dropped 1 base, with 16 bases sitting between them. Germline V gene data show CDR1 as DFQATT and CDR2 as SNEGSKA (reference sequence). CDR3 protein: CSARNSLQSYEQYF. The CDR3 bases are TGCAGTGCCAGGAACAGCCTCCAATCCTACGAGCAGTACTTC.

This clonotype was observed a handful of times. The chain uses TRBV7-2 and TRBJ2-7; perhaps TRBD1 as D (5 bases). The CDR3 extends over 13 amino acids. CDR1 SGHTA and CDR2 FQGNSA come from the germline V gene. Between the trimmed V and J ends, which lost 4 bases and 6 bases, there was a span of 13 bases. This CDR3 is CASSSTQGTEQYF. The CDR3 DNA reads TGTGCCAGCAGCTCAACCCAGGGTACCGAGCAGTACTTC. The variable domain in full, with the rest retrieved from reference TRBV7-2 and TRBJ2-7, is GAGVSQSPSNKVTEKGKDVELRCDPISGHTALYWYRQSLGQGLEFLIYFQGNSAPDKSGLPSDRFSAERTGGSVSTLTIQRTQQEDSAVYLCASSSTQGTEQYFGPGTRLTVT.

This clonotype was counted ten times or more. The V gene is TRBV6-6, the J gene TRBJ2-1, with 7 bases fitting TRBD1. J was trimmed by 10 bases and V by 6 bases; bases with no gene match: 9. This CDR3 is built from 13 residues. The germline gives CDR1 MNHNY, CDR2 SVGAGI (reference sequence). CDR3 region: CASRNDRVEEQFF. The DNA of the CDR3 is TGTGCCAGCAGAAACGACAGGGTGGAGGAGCAGTTCTTC.

The chain employs TRBV19 and TRBJ1-2; D might be TRBD1 (5 bases). CDR1 LNHDA and CDR2 SQIVND come from the germline V gene (reference sequence). Between the trimmed V and J ends, which lost 7 bases and 2 bases, there was a span of 17 bases. The CDR3 is made up of 15 amino acids. CDR3 bases: TGTGCCAGTATTCCCGGGGGACTACTAAACTATGGCTACACCTTC. It is translated as CASIPGGLLNYGYTF.

J is TRBJ2-4 and V is TRBV6-2 or TRBV6-3; D ambiguous. The V and J ends lost 3 bases and 7 bases respectively, with 7 bases between them. The CDR3 length is 12 residues. Germline CDR1 is MNHEY and CDR2 is SVGEGT. CDR3 sequence (DNA): TGTGCCAGCAGTTATCAAAGGAACATTCAGTACTTC. This encodes CASSYQRNIQYF.

This clonotype was observed a few times. The chain is built from TRBV6-2 or TRBV6-3 and TRBJ1-1, with 8 positions matching TRBD1. The CDR3 has 16 residues. Germline assignment: CDR1 MNHEY and CDR2 SVGEGT. Unmatched junction bases numbered 7, after V lost 2 bases and J lost 2 bases. The CDR3 sequence: CASSYTSGQVNTEAFF. The CDR3 DNA is TGTGCCAGCAGTTACACGTCGGGACAGGTTAACACTGAAGCTTTCTTT.

V gene TRBV12-3 or TRBV12-4 combines with J gene TRBJ1-5, with a weak D call TRBD1 (6 bases). V lost 5 bases and J lost 7, with 12 bases in between. The CDR3 has 13 residues. The CDR3 sequence is CASSRTVEQPQHF. CDR3 DNA: TGTGCCAGCAGTAGGACAGTGGAACAGCCCCAGCATTTT.

V gene TRBV20-1 combines with J gene TRBJ2-1; perhaps TRBD2 as D (6 bases). Per germline, CDR1 DFQATT and CDR2 SNEGSKA (reference sequence). The CDR3 totals 15 residues. The germline V and J ends were trimmed by 0 bases and 0 bases, with 9 bases remaining between them. The CDR3 DNA is TGCAGTGCTAGAGATTCAGCGGGCTCCTACAATGAGCAGTTCTTC. Translation gives CSARDSAGSYNEQFF.

A few counts support this clonotype. The V and J genes are TRBV25-1 and TRBJ2-1, with 9 nucleotides matching TRBD2. This CDR3 comprises 15 residues. V shed 4 bases and J 9 bases; nucleotides not matched to a gene: 10. In germline, CDR1 is MGHDK, CDR2 SYGVNS. CDR3 bases: TGTGCCAGCAGTGGTGTCGGCGGGAGGGCTACTGAGCAGTTCTTC. Its translation: CASSGVGGRATEQFF.

The rearrangement links TRBV4-2 to TRBJ2-7; D is undetermined. Trimming took 1 base from V and 3 from J, leaving 19 bases between them. Germline-derived CDR1 and CDR2 are LGHNA and YNFKEQ. The length of the CDR3 is 17 residues. In DNA, the CDR3 is TGTGCCAGCAGCCAAGCCCCCTCGTCTAGGACCAACTACGAGCAGTACTTC. This gives the protein CASSQAPSSRTNYEQYF.

V usage is TRBV21-1 and J usage is TRBJ2-7; the table's D call of TRBD1 was not tested on the DNA. TRBV21-1 is termed a pseudogene. This CDR3 is 13 amino acids long. The CDR3, as DNA: TGTGCCAGGGGACAGGGGGCATCCTACGAGCAGTACTTC. Its protein product is CARGQGASYEQYF.

This clonotype was detected many times. The chain recombines TRBV4-1 with TRBJ1-4; D is perhaps TRBD1 (5 bases). This CDR3 has 17 residues. Germline V gene data show CDR1 as MGHRA and CDR2 as YSYEKL. Trimming removed 1 base at V and 0 bases at J, with 12 bases between. The DNA for the CDR3 is TGCGCCAGCAGCCAAGGGTACCCAGGGTCAACTAATGAAAAACTGTTTTTT. It specifies CASSQGYPGSTNEKLFF.

This clonotype was seen a few times. The chain carries TRBV11-2 and TRBJ2-2; D unresolved. Trimming left V 5 bases short and J 10 bases short, with 11 bases between. Germline V gives CDR1 SGHAT, CDR2 FQNNGV. The CDR3 is 12 amino acids. The CDR3 reads CASSPHAVELFF. Written as DNA, the CDR3 is TGTGCCAGCAGCCCCCACGCCGTGGAGCTGTTTTTT.

V usage is TRBV20-1 and J usage is TRBJ1-4; unclear D gene. Trimming pared 3 bases from V and 6 bases from J, leaving 11 bases between. The CDR3 extends over 13 amino acids. Germline loops: CDR1 DFQATT, CDR2 SNEGSKA (reference sequence). CDR3 sequence (DNA): TGCAGTGCTAGGCCAGTGTACGATGAAAAACTGTTTTTT. Amino acids: CSARPVYDEKLFF.

For this clonotype: One end of the junction varies from germline; a read error may be responsible. The chain links TRBV20-1 to TRBJ1-2; the D gene is possibly TRBD1 (5 bases). CDR3 length equals 14 residues. CDR1 and CDR2 from the germline V gene are DFQATT and SNEGSKA (reference sequence). CDR3 in DNA: TGCAGTGCTAGAGATCCGGGACCTAAGTATGGCTACACCTTC. Translating gives CSARDPGPKYGYTF.

The V and J genes are TRBV12-3 or TRBV12-4 and TRBJ2-1; tentative D call: TRBD1 (5 bases). With 0 bases removed from V and 10 bases from J, the gap between germline ends came to 10 bases. The CDR3 spans 13 residues. The CDR3 reads CASSLALDSEQFF. The CDR3 coding sequence is TGTGCCAGCAGTTTAGCGCTCGACAGCGAGCAGTTCTTC.

This clonotype was counted between two and nine times. The rearrangement uses TRBV5-1 and TRBJ1-1; D perhaps matches TRBD1 (6 bases). The CDR3 loop spans 13 amino acids. V shed 3 bases and J shed 4 bases, with 10 bases lying between them. The germline CDR1 and CDR2 sequences are SGHRS and YFSETQ. CDR3: CASSSGTRTEAFF. The CDR3 DNA sequence: TGCGCCAGCAGCTCCGGGACACGCACTGAAGCTTTCTTT.